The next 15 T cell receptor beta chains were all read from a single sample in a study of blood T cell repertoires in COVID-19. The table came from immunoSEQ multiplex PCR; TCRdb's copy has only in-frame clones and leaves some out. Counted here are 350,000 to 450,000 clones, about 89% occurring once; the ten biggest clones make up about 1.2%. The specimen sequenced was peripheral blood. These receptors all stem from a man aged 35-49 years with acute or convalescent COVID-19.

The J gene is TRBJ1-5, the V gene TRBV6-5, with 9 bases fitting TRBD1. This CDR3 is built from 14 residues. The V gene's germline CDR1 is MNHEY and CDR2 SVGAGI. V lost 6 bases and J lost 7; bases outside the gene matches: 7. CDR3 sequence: CASRLLQGAQPQHF. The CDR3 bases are TGTGCCAGCAGGCTTTTACAGGGGGCACAGCCCCAGCATTTT.

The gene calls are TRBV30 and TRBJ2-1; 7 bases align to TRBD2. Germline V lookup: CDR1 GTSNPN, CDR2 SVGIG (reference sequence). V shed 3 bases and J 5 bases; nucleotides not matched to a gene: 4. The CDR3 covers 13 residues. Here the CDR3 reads CAWRERGNNEQFF. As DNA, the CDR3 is TGTGCCTGGAGGGAGCGGGGAAACAATGAGCAGTTCTTC.

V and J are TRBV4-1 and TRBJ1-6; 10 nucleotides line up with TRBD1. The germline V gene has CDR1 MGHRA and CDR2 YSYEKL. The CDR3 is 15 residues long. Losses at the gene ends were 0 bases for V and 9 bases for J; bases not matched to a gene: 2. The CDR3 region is CASSQDWTGGSPLHF. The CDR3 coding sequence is TGCGCCAGCAGCCAAGATTGGACAGGGGGTTCACCCCTCCACTTT.

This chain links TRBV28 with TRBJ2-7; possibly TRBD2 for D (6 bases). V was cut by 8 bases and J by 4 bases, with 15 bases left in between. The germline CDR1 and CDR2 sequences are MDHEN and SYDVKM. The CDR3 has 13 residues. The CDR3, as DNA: TGTGCCAGCGTGCGGGGCAACCCATACGAGCAGTACTTC. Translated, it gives CASVRGNPYEQYF.

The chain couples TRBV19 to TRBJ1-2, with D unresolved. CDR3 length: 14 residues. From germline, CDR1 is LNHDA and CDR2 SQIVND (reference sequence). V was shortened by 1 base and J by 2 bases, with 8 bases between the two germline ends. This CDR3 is CASSIGGGNYGYTF. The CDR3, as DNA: TGTGCCAGTAGTATAGGCGGAGGAAACTATGGCTACACCTTC.

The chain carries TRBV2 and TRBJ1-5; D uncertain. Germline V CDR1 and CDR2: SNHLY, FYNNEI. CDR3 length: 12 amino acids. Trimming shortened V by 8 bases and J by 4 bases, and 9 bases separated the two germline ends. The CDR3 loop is CASSRVNQPQHF. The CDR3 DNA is TGTGCCAGCTCAAGAGTGAATCAGCCCCAGCATTTT.

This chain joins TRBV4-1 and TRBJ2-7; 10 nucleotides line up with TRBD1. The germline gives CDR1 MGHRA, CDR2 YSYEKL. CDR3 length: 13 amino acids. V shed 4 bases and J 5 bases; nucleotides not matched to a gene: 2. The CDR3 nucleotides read TGCGCCAGCAGCCTAGGACAGGGGGACGAGCAGTACTTC. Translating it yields CASSLGQGDEQYF.

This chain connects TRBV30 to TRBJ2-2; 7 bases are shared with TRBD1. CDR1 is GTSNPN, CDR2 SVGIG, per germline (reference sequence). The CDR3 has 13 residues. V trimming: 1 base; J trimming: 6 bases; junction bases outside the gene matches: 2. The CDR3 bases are TGTGCCTGGAGTGGGCAGGGGGCCGGGGAGCTGTTTTTT. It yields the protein CAWSGQGAGELFF.

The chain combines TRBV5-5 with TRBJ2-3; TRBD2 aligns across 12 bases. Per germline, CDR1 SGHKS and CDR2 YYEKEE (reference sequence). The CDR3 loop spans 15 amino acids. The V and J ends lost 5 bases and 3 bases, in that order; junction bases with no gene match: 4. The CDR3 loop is CASSMTSGRTDTQYF. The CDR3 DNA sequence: TGTGCCAGCAGTATGACTAGCGGGAGAACAGATACGCAGTATTTT.

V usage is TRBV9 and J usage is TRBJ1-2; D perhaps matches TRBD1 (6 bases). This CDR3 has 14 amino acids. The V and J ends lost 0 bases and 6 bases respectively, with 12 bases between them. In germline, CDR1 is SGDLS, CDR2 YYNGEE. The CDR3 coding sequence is TGTGCCAGCAGCGTAGGTGCGGGGGCGAATGGCTACACCTTC. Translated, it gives CASSVGAGANGYTF.

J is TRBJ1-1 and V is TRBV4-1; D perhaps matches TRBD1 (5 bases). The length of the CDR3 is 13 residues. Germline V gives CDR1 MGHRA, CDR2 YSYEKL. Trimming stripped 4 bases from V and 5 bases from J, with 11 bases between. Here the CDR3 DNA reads TGCGCCAGCAGCCTAAGGGAGGGGACTGAAGCTTTCTTT. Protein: CASSLREGTEAFF.

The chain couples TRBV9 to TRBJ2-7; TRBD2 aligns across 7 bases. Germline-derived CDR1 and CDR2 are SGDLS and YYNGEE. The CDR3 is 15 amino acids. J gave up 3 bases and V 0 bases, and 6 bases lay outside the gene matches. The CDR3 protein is CASSVGSGENYEQYF. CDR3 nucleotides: TGTGCCAGCAGCGTAGGAAGCGGGGAGAACTACGAGCAGTACTTC.

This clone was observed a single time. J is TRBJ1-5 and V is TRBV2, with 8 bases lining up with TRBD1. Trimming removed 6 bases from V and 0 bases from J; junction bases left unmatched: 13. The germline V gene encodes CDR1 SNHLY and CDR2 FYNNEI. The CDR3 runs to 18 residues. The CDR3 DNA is TGTGCCAGCAGAGTAGGGGCCAACGACAGGGGTAGCAATCAGCCCCAGCATTTT. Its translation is CASRVGANDRGSNQPQHF. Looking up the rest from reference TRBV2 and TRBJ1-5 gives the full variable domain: EPEVTQTPSHQVTQMGQEVILRCVPISNHLYFYWYRQILGQKVEFLVSFYNNEISEKSEIFDDQFSVERPDGSNFTLKIRSTKLEDSAMYFCASRVGANDRGSNQPQHFGDGTRLSIL.

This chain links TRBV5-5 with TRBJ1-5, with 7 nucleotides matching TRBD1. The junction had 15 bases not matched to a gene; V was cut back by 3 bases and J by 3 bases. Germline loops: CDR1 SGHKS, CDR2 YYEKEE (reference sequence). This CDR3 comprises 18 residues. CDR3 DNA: TGTGCCAGCAGCTCACGGACAGGTTCTCCCGTCAACAATCAGCCCCAGCATTTT. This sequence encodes CASSSRTGSPVNNQPQHF.

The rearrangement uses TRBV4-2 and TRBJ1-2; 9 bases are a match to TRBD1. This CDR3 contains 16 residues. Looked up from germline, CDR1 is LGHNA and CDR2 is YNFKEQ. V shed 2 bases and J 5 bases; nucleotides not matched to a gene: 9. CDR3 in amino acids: CASSQPGDRDYYGYTF. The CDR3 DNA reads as TGTGCCAGCAGCCAACCAGGGGACAGGGACTATTATGGCTACACCTTC.